The clone carrying this T cell receptor (beta chain) was seen more than once but under ten times. The data were taken from a study of T cell responses to AZD1222 COVID-19 vaccine. Germline V gene sequence: CDR1 LGHNA, CDR2 YSLEER. Trimming took off 0 bases at V and 5 bases at J, with 17 bases between the two ends. The CDR3 has 17 amino acids. TCRdb keeps only in-frame clones here, not all; method: immunoSEQ multiplex PCR. This repertoire shows roughly 140,000 clones, around nine tenths found once; its top ten account for about 5.3%. The TCR originated in an adult in good health. This specimen consisted of peripheral blood, obtained on day 0 of AZD1222 vaccination. This sequence joins TRBV4-3 and TRBJ1-5; tentatively, D is TRBD1 (5 bases). CDR3 residues: CASSQEAGSQYDQPQHF. In nucleotides, the CDR3 is TGCGCCAGCAGCCAAGAGGCAGGGTCGCAGTATGATCAGCCCCAGCATTTT.